This TCR beta chain appears in the sequencing data of a study of blood T cell repertoires in COVID-19. The data were produced by immunoSEQ multiplex PCR, yet TCRdb's version contains in-frame clones alone and is incomplete. Of about 500,000 clones listed, roughly nine tenths are singletons. In Seattle, patients joined the study during active infection and were tracked longitudinally. CDR3 size: 14 residues. In germline, CDR1 is GTSNPN, CDR2 SVGIG (reference sequence). Unmatched junction bases numbered 5, after V lost 2 bases and J lost 5 bases. The origin of this receptor is a man aged 18 to 29 with COVID-19, enrolled during active disease. The V and J genes are TRBV30 and TRBJ2-2, with 7 bases lining up with TRBD1. Sequenced sample: peripheral blood. The CDR3 reads CAWSPTGLTGELFF. Here the CDR3 DNA reads TGTGCCTGGAGTCCGACAGGGCTAACCGGGGAGCTGTTTTTT.